Sequencing of this T cell receptor (beta chain) was carried out in a study of T cells in Graves' hyperthyroidism and ophthalmopathy. RNA transcripts were the template for amplifying TCR beta CDR3 regions. HTBI primers were used for first-round RT-PCR of the TCR CDR3. TCRdb redid the calling of the multiplex PCR reads with MiXCR, one entry per CDR3 protein. This sample yields 270,000 or so distinct CDR3 sequences, of which about 25% are seen a single time; 20% to 30% belongs to the top ten. Trimming cost V 6 bases and J 6 bases, with 20 bases left between them. CDR3 length equals 16 residues. CDR1 is MNHNS, CDR2 SASEGT, per germline. Aged 18 to 65, the patients had hyperthyroidism that was newly diagnosed and had lasted under 2 months.

The chain links TRBV6-1 to TRBJ2-2; the D gene is possibly TRBD1 (7 bases). The clonotype comes from a man aged 35-49 years with Graves' hyperthyroidism that later progressed to Graves' ophthalmopathy. Sequenced input: blood. The CDR3 reads CASSSGGTTRPGELFF. The CDR3 DNA is TGTGCCAGCAGCTCAGGGGGGACAACCCGGCCCGGGGAGCTGTTTTTT.